The sequence of this T cell receptor beta chain was determined in a study of T-cell reconstitution after alpha-beta-depleted transplantation in children. There are a few counts of this clonotype. Trimming left V 4 bases short and J 4 bases short, with 16 bases between. The CDR3 covers 16 residues. Germline CDR1 is KGHDR and CDR2 is SFDVKD. For TCRbeta, the library was prepared with unique molecular identifiers. TCRdb recomputed calls from the PCR reads with MiXCR, one row per CDR3 protein. The sample yields about 610,000 distinct CDR3 sequences, 10% to 13% seen once. The sequence derives from a human donor who donated a stem cell graft to a child with acute myeloid leukemia. The sample was PBMCs from the stem cell graft donor, taken from the stem cell graft. The chain has TRBV24-1 and TRBJ2-1; possible D gene TRBD2, 6 bases. CDR3 nucleotides: TGTGCCACCAGTGACCCCAGGACTACTTCTTACAATGAGCAGTTCTTC. Translating it yields CATSDPRTTSYNEQFF.